Listed below are T cell receptor beta chains from one sample, sequenced in a study of neurological immune-mediated disorders. One entry per CDR3 protein, called by TCRdb with MiXCR from the 5' RACE reads. The profile shows about 40,000 distinct CDR3 sequences, roughly 2.5% of them singletons. The sequenced sample was PBMCs. All receptors derive from a man aged 45 to 65 with multiple sclerosis. The CDR3 runs from the conserved cysteine through the conserved F or W. A D gene is named only where the DNA matches it firmly. Some rows have no size entry. The others give once, few or many, or a class for an expanded clone.

V	D	size	J	CDR3	DNA
TRBV20-1	NA	many	TRBJ1-5	CSARDPYDQPQHF	TGCAGTGCTAGAGATCCTTACGATCAGCCCCAGCATTTT
TRBV18	NA	NA	TRBJ1-6	CASSRQDGESSYNSPLNF	TGTGCCAGCTCACGGCAGGATGGGGAGAGCTCCTATAATTCACCCCTCAACTTT
TRBV29-1	NA	many	TRBJ2-5	CSVDGIRETQYF	TGCAGCGTGGACGGGATCCGCGAGACCCAGTACTTC
TRBV20-1	NA	many	TRBJ2-7	CSVPGPVWEQYF	TGCAGTGTCCCGGGACCTGTCTGGGAGCAGTACTTC
TRBV6-5	TRBD1	many	TRBJ1-2	CASSYGQGNYGYTF	TGTGCCAGCAGCTATGGACAGGGGAACTATGGCTACACCTTC
TRBV25-1	TRBD1	many	TRBJ2-2	CASSSGTGVFSTGELFF	TGTGCCAGCAGTTCCGGGACAGGGGTCTTTTCCACCGGGGAGCTGTTTTTT
TRBV10-2	NA	many	TRBJ1-4	CASMDWDNPIATNEKLFF	TGCGCCAGCATGGATTGGGACAACCCCATTGCAACTAATGAAAAACTGTTTTTT
TRBV20-1	NA	many	TRBJ2-3	CSARDIRQANTDTQYF	TGCAGTGCTAGAGATATTCGACAGGCGAACACAGATACGCAGTATTTT
TRBV20-1	TRBD2	many	TRBJ2-5	CSARDRLAVVRKTQYF	TGCAGTGCTAGAGATCGGCTAGCGGTAGTGAGAAAGACCCAGTACTTC
TRBV20-1	TRBD1	many	TRBJ1-1	CSAGGQGTEAFF	TGCAGTGCTGGTGGACAGGGGACTGAAGCTTTCTTT
TRBV4-2	TRBD1	many	TRBJ1-2	CASSHPQGQGNYGYTF	TGTGCCAGCAGCCACCCCCAAGGACAGGGAAACTATGGCTACACCTTC
TRBV7-9	TRBD1	many	TRBJ1-1	CASRLKDRLSSEAFF	TGTGCCAGCAGGCTTAAGGACAGGCTATCCTCTGAAGCTTTCTTT
TRBV5-1	NA	many	TRBJ1-6	CASSMRTDYNSPLHF	TGCGCCAGCAGCATGCGGACGGACTATAATTCACCCCTCCACTTT
TRBV21-1	NA	many	TRBJ2-3	CASSPRAGSRTDTQYF	TGTGCCAGCAGCCCCCGGGCCGGTTCAAGGACAGATACGCAGTATTTT
TRBV30	TRBD1	many	TRBJ1-2	CARNHRGTYGYTF	TGTGCCCGTAATCACAGGGGGACCTATGGCTACACCTTC
TRBV24-1	NA	many	TRBJ2-3	CATSANRDIDTQYF	TGTGCCACCAGTGCCAACAGGGACATAGATACGCAGTATTTT
TRBV6-5	NA	many	TRBJ1-2	CASSYSRGAVYGYTF	TGTGCCAGCAGTTACTCGCGGGGGGCTGTCTATGGCTACACCTTC
TRBV12-3/TRBV12-4	TRBD1	many	TRBJ1-2	CASIRQGRGYTF	TGTGCCAGCATTCGACAGGGCCGCGGCTACACCTTC
TRBV7-9	NA	many	TRBJ2-1	CASTLIGERQFF	TGTGCCAGCACCCTGATCGGGGAAAGGCAGTTCTTC
TRBV5-1	NA	few	TRBJ2-2	CASSLEQRVTGELFF	TGCGCCAGCAGCTTGGAGCAGAGGGTTACCGGGGAGCTGTTTTTT
TRBV5-1	TRBD2	medium-sized	TRBJ2-1	CASSPRTSGGSHNEQFF	TGCGCCAGCAGCCCGCGGACTAGCGGGGGGTCCCACAATGAGCAGTTCTTC
TRBV20-1	NA	many	TRBJ1-1	CSARHGGWWTEAFF	TGCAGTGCTAGGCACGGAGGGTGGTGGACTGAAGCTTTCTTT
TRBV20-1	NA	NA	TRBJ2-1	CSARNGLYNEQFF	TGCAGTGCTAGGAACGGACTATACAATGAGCAGTTCTTC
TRBV4-1	NA	many	TRBJ2-5	CASSQGLDRGTQYF	TGCGCCAGCAGCCAAGGTCTAGACCGTGGGACCCAGTACTTC
TRBV5-1	NA	many	TRBJ2-2	CASSLGQTTGELFF	TGCGCCAGCAGCTTGGGACAGACCACCGGGGAGCTGTTTTTT
TRBV29-1	NA	many	TRBJ1-5	CSVSADQGNQPQHF	TGCAGCGTTAGCGCAGACCAGGGCAATCAGCCCCAGCATTTT
TRBV5-1	NA	many	TRBJ2-3	CASSSRMTRSDTQYF	TGCGCCAGCAGCTCACGGATGACCCGATCAGATACGCAGTATTTT
TRBV7-2	NA	many	TRBJ1-6	CASSLSLSPLHF	TGTGCCAGCAGCTTATCCCTTTCACCCCTCCACTTT
TRBV20-1	TRBD1	many	TRBJ1-2	CSARDPGTAPYGYTF	TGCAGTGCTAGAGATCCCGGGACAGCTCCCTATGGCTACACCTTC
TRBV6-5	NA	many	TRBJ1-5	CASSYSMYSNQPQHF	TGTGCCAGCAGTTACTCAATGTATAGCAATCAGCCCCAGCATTTT
TRBV5-1	TRBD1	many	TRBJ1-5	CASSPGQGAGVGSNQPQNF	TGCGCCAGCAGCCCCGGACAGGGGGCTGGAGTAGGCAGCAATCAGCCCCAGAATTTT
TRBV18	NA	many	TRBJ2-7	CASSPLREGEQYF	TGTGCCAGCTCACCACTCAGGGAAGGCGAGCAGTACTTC